This passage covers 19 T cell receptor beta chains from one sample sequenced in a study of blood T cell repertoires in COVID-19. Here immunoSEQ multiplex PCR was the method, and the copy in TCRdb shows in-frame clones only, minus some. This sample has 250,000 or so clones, with more than 75% found just once. The sequencing input was peripheral blood. The receptors shown here come from a man at least 80 years old with acute or convalescent COVID-19.

The genes are TRBV25-1 and TRBJ1-1, with no clear D. There are 14 residues in the CDR3. Trimming pared 5 bases from V and 1 base from J, leaving 11 bases between. The germline gives CDR1 MGHDK, CDR2 SYGVNS. The DNA of the CDR3 is TGTGCCAGCAGTACCGTCGGTTGGAACACTGAAGCTTTCTTT. Protein: CASSTVGWNTEAFF.

The rearrangement joins TRBV10-3 to TRBJ2-7; maybe TRBD1 (6 bases). CDR1 is ENHRY and CDR2 is SYGVKD in the germline V gene. This CDR3 spans 13 amino acids. Trimming took off 3 bases at V and 2 bases at J, with 8 bases between the two ends. CDR3 DNA: TGTGCCATCAGTGAACAGGGCACCTACGAGCAGTACTTC. Its protein is CAISEQGTYEQYF.

This chain links TRBV7-2 with TRBJ2-1; TRBD1 agrees at 7 bases. V was pared by 5 bases and J by 3 bases, with 10 bases of the junction left unmatched. In germline, CDR1 is SGHTA, CDR2 FQGNSA. There are 16 residues in the CDR3. As DNA, the CDR3 is TGTGCCAGCAGCCGGAAGACGGGACAGAACTACAATGAGCAGTTCTTC. Translated: CASSRKTGQNYNEQFF.

The chain joins TRBV5-1 to TRBJ2-3; 8 bases fit TRBD2. The CDR3 totals 15 residues. V lost 10 bases, J lost 0 bases, and 10 bases stayed unmatched. The germline V gene has CDR1 SGHRS and CDR2 YFSETQ. CDR3 loop: CAPSAGGDSTDTQYF. The CDR3 DNA is TGCGCCCCCAGCGCCGGGGGGGATAGCACAGATACGCAGTATTTT.

This chain connects TRBV29-1 to TRBJ2-7; perhaps TRBD1 as D (5 bases). Trimming shortened V by 2 bases and J by 7 bases, and 15 bases separated the two germline ends. The CDR3 has 13 residues. Looked up from germline, CDR1 is SQVTM and CDR2 is ANQGSEA. Here the CDR3 reads CSVEKAQDGEQYF. CDR3 bases: TGCAGCGTTGAAAAAGCACAGGACGGGGAGCAGTACTTC.

V gene TRBV24-1 combines with J gene TRBJ1-2, with D perhaps matching TRBD1 (5 bases). V lost 7 bases, J lost 4 bases, and 15 bases lay in between. CDR3 size: 14 residues. In germline, CDR1 is KGHDR, CDR2 SFDVKD. The CDR3 nucleotides read TGTGCCACCAGGGACACCAAGGGAGGCTATGGCTACACCTTC. This translates into CATRDTKGGYGYTF.

The J gene is TRBJ1-5, the V gene TRBV2; D remains ambiguous. Germline V gene sequence: CDR1 SNHLY, CDR2 FYNNEI. CDR3 length: 15 residues. Trimming left V 1 base short and J 9 bases short, with 16 bases between. The CDR3 coding sequence is TGTGCCAGCAGTGAAGTGAGACAAGATATCAGGCCCCAGCATTTT. Its protein is CASSEVRQDIRPQHF.

The rearrangement joins TRBV7-9 to TRBJ2-2; D gene ambiguous. The germline V gene encodes CDR1 SEHNR and CDR2 FQNEAQ (reference sequence). The CDR3 is 18 amino acids. V was pared by 5 bases and J by 3 bases, with 22 bases between. The DNA for the CDR3 is TGTGCCAGCAGCCCCCCCAGCCCCCGGGTCTTCCACACCGGGGAGCTGTTTTTT. It yields the protein CASSPPSPRVFHTGELFF.

V is TRBV19 and J is TRBJ1-1; weak D call: TRBD1 (5 bases). Germline-derived CDR1 and CDR2 are LNHDA and SQIVND (reference sequence). The length of the CDR3 is 14 residues. V dropped 2 bases and J dropped 0 bases, with 7 bases sitting between them. The CDR3 sequence: CASSITGMNTEAFF. In DNA form, the CDR3 reads TGTGCCAGTAGTATAACAGGAATGAACACTGAAGCTTTCTTT. Full variable domain (remainder filled in from reference TRBV19 and TRBJ1-1): DGGITQSPKYLFRKEGQNVTLSCEQNLNHDAMYWYRQDPGQGLRLIYYSQIVNDFQKGDIAEGYSVSREKKESFPLTVTSAQKNPTAFYLCASSITGMNTEAFFGQGTRLTVV.

The chain uses TRBV15 and TRBJ2-1, with TRBD1 matching 7 bases. Germline CDR1 LNHNV, CDR2 YYDKDF (reference sequence). The CDR3 runs to 16 residues. J lost 6 bases, V lost 1 base, and 9 bases had no gene match. The CDR3 DNA follows: TGTGCCACCAGCAGAGCGTCGGGACAGCGTCTCAATGAGCAGTTCTTC. It encodes CATSRASGQRLNEQFF.

The J gene is TRBJ2-7, the V gene TRBV4-1; the D gene is possibly TRBD1 (5 bases). The V gene's germline CDR1 is MGHRA and CDR2 YSYEKL. The CDR3 sequence is 13 residues long. Deletions cut 0 bases from V and 6 bases from J, with 9 bases between. For the CDR3, the DNA is TGCGCCAGCAGCCAAGACACAGGCGTCGAGCAGTACTTC. Its protein product is CASSQDTGVEQYF.

Here the CDR3 DNA reads TGTGCCAGTAGCCAGGGGGTGGCTCAGCCCCAGCATTTT. Its translation is CASSQGVAQPQHF. The V call is TRBV19, the J call TRBJ1-5; 7 nucleotides agree with TRBD1. CDR1 LNHDA and CDR2 SQIVND come from the germline V gene (reference sequence). CDR3 length equals 13 residues. Trimming cost V 6 bases and J 6 bases; bases outside gene matches: 5. Full variable domain (remainder filled in from reference TRBV19 and TRBJ1-5): DGGITQSPKYLFRKEGQNVTLSCEQNLNHDAMYWYRQDPGQGLRLIYYSQIVNDFQKGDIAEGYSVSREKKESFPLTVTSAQKNPTAFYLCASSQGVAQPQHFGDGTRLSIL.

This chain uses TRBV21-1 with TRBJ2-7; the D call in the table, TRBD2, was not verified against the DNA. TRBV21-1 is listed as a pseudogene. The CDR3 contains 16 residues. The CDR3 sequence is CASIPKETSGNYEQYF. The CDR3 DNA reads as TGTGCCAGCATCCCCAAAGAAACTAGCGGGAACTACGAGCAGTACTTC.

The V and J genes are TRBV2 and TRBJ2-3, with TRBD2 matching 7 bases. The V segment lost 8 bases and the J segment 3 bases; nucleotides outside the gene matches: 11. CDR3 length: 15 amino acids. Germline V gene lookup returns CDR1 SNHLY and CDR2 FYNNEI. As DNA, the CDR3 is TGTGCCAGCGGCCCGGGAGGTGGGCGGACAGATACGCAGTATTTT. Amino acid sequence: CASGPGGGRTDTQYF.

The chain links TRBV18 to TRBJ2-5, with D possibly matching TRBD2 (5 bases). The V gene lost 0 bases and the J gene lost 4 bases, with 9 bases spanning the gap. Per the germline V gene, CDR1 is KGHSH and CDR2 is LQKENI. The CDR3 is 14 residues long. Written as DNA, the CDR3 is TGTGCCAGCTCACCACCCACGAGCGGAGAGACCCAGTACTTC. It specifies CASSPPTSGETQYF.

This clone was seen a few times. The V gene is TRBV4-2, the J gene TRBJ1-5; the D gene is possibly TRBD1 (6 bases). CDR1 is LGHNA, CDR2 YNFKEQ, per germline. The V gene lost 1 base and the J gene lost 4 bases, with 14 bases spanning the gap. This CDR3 spans 16 amino acids. The CDR3 DNA is TGTGCCAGCAGCCAAGTGTCGACAGGCCAGAATCAGCCCCAGCATTTT. Protein: CASSQVSTGQNQPQHF.

This clone was seen a handful of times. This rearrangement joins TRBV19 to TRBJ1-1; possibly TRBD1 for D (5 bases). Germline CDR1 LNHDA, CDR2 SQIVND (reference sequence). The length of the CDR3 is 12 residues. Trimming removed 3 bases at V and 5 bases at J, with 7 bases between. The CDR3 DNA sequence: TGTGCCAGTAGTATGGGGGGAACTGAAGCTTTCTTT. Its translation: CASSMGGTEAFF.

The V and J genes are TRBV5-6 and TRBJ2-3; 13 bases are shared with TRBD2. Trimming took 2 bases from V and 2 from J; bases not matched to a gene: 2. The CDR3 is 16 amino acids. Germline V gene data show CDR1 as SGHDT and CDR2 as YYEEEE. The CDR3 DNA sequence: TGTGCCAGCAGCTTTGGACTAGCGGGGGTCACAGATACGCAGTATTTT. Amino acids: CASSFGLAGVTDTQYF.

This chain uses TRBV7-2 with TRBJ1-5; D ambiguous. The V gene lost 5 bases and the J gene lost 3 bases, with 14 bases spanning the gap. The CDR3 totals 15 residues. Germline V gives CDR1 SGHTA, CDR2 FQGNSA. The CDR3 reads CASSLLGLDNQPQHF. CDR3 nucleotide sequence: TGTGCCAGCAGCCTTCTTGGGCTGGACAATCAGCCCCAGCATTTT.